This TCR beta chain was recovered during a study of blood T cell repertoires in COVID-19. Using immunoSEQ multiplex PCR, the repertoire was profiled, and TCRdb retains in-frame clones only, with some absent. The sample holds 250,000 to 300,000 clones, roughly 85% seen once. The V gene's germline CDR1 is MNHEY and CDR2 SVGEGT. This CDR3 spans 14 amino acids. The junction had 4 bases not matched to a gene; V was cut back by 5 bases and J by 3 bases. The clonotype originates from a woman aged 50 to 65 who had recovered from COVID-19. This chain connects TRBV6-2 or TRBV6-3 to TRBJ2-7, with 10 bases that match TRBD2. The source material was PBMCs or T cells enriched from blood (not recorded which). CDR3 nucleotides: TGTGCCAGCAGTGCCGGGACTAGCGTCTACGAGCAGTACTTC. Residues: CASSAGTSVYEQYF.